A single sample is the source of the 20 T cell receptor beta chains below, sequenced in a study of tumor and adjacent non-tumor tissue in lung cancer. This sample's RNA came from whole unsorted tissue. A modified ARM-PCR protocol with three rounds of nested PCR amplified TCRbeta. Via MiXCR, TCRdb re-called the multiplex PCR reads, giving one row per CDR3 protein. The sample has more than 75,000 distinct CDR3 sequences, roughly 80% seen once. Sequences were obtained from lung tumor tissue. Source of these receptors: a woman aged 50 to 60 with non-small cell lung cancer.

This clonotype was counted once. Germline is not matched at one junction end, which may reflect a read error. The chain has TRBV11-2 and TRBJ2-1; TRBD2 agrees at 7 bases. CDR1 is SGHAT, CDR2 FQNNGV, per germline. This CDR3 has 17 amino acids. CDR3 protein: CASTPEGGGSFYNEQLF. As DNA, the CDR3 is TGTGCCAGTACCCCAGAGGGCGGGGGAAGCTTCTACAATGAGCAGTTATTC.

The table lists this clonotype with many counts. The chain joins TRBV18 to TRBJ2-1; D gene ambiguous. V lost 2 bases, J lost 5 bases, and 7 bases lay in between. The CDR3 spans 13 residues. Germline assignment: CDR1 KGHSH and CDR2 LQKENI. This CDR3 reads CASSPVRNNEQFF. The CDR3, as DNA: TGTGCCAGCTCACCAGTCAGAAACAATGAGCAGTTCTTC.

A word on this clonotype: Germline is not matched at one junction end, which may reflect a read error. V gene TRBV6-2 or TRBV6-3 combines with J gene TRBJ2-2, with 7 bases lining up with TRBD1. The CDR3 loop spans 14 amino acids. Germline V gene sequence: CDR1 MNHEY, CDR2 SVGEGT. The DNA for the CDR3 is TGTGCCAGCAATCTGGACAGGCACACCGGGGAACTGTTTTTT. Amino acids: CASNLDRHTGELFF.

With regard to this clonotype: No conserved phenylalanine or tryptophan ends this CDR3, so it is likely a read error. V usage is TRBV12-3 or TRBV12-4 and J usage is TRBJ2-7; 8 bases are a match to TRBD1. Germline trimming cut 7 bases from V and 5 bases from J; bases unmatched to any gene: 7. The CDR3 length is 13 residues. The CDR3 sequence is CASTPGQEDEQYL. The CDR3 coding sequence is TGTGCCAGCACCCCGGGACAGGAGGACGAGCAGTACTTA.

As concerns this clonotype: A much larger clone differs by one base, so this may be a read error. The chain joins TRBV5-1 to TRBJ2-7; no firm D call. CDR1 and CDR2 (germline): SGHRS, YFSETQ. CDR3 length equals 15 residues. Trimming pared 1 base from V and 2 bases from J, leaving 13 bases between. CDR3 amino acids: CASSLYPETAYEQYF. As DNA, the CDR3 is TGCGCCAGCAGCTTGTATCCGGAAACGGCCTACGAGCAGTACTTC.

This clonotype was seen a handful of times. Because the CDR3 is missing its conserved closing phenylalanine or tryptophan, this is likely a read error. This chain connects TRBV6-1 to TRBJ2-6, with D possibly matching TRBD1 (6 bases). Trimming removed 8 bases at V and 3 bases at J, with 11 bases between. Looked up from germline, CDR1 is MNHNS and CDR2 is SASEGT. This CDR3 contains 14 residues. CDR3 nucleotide sequence: TGTGCCAGCCAGACAGGTCTTGGGGCCAACGTCCTGACTCTC. Protein product: CASQTGLGANVLTL.

Concerning this clonotype itself: Mismatch with germline at one junction end may stem from a read error. The chain has TRBV6-1 and TRBJ2-2, with 7 bases matching TRBD2. Germline CDR1 and CDR2: MNHNS and SASEGT. The CDR3 is 15 residues long. The CDR3 DNA reads TGTGCCAGCGATCCGTTGGCTGATAACAGCGGGGAGCTGTATTTT. Its protein product is CASDPLADNSGELYF.

On this clonotype: A junction end diverges from the germline sequence, so it may reflect a read error. This chain joins TRBV28 and TRBJ2-1, with 7 positions matching TRBD2. The germline gives CDR1 MDHEN, CDR2 SYDVKM. This CDR3 has 15 amino acids. The DNA of the CDR3 is TGTGCCAGTAGTTTAGGGACTAACGGCTACAATGAGCAGTTCTTC. Its translation is CASSLGTNGYNEQFF.

A word on this clonotype: One end of the junction fails to match germline, which may point to a read error. The rearrangement links TRBV5-4 to TRBJ2-1, with D maybe TRBD1 (6 bases). The V gene's germline CDR1 is SGHNT and CDR2 YYREEE (reference sequence). The CDR3 covers 18 residues. This CDR3 reads CACSVGALVRGALDEQFF. The CDR3, as DNA: TGTGCCTGCAGCGTGGGGGCTCTGGTCCGTGGGGCGTTGGATGAGCAGTTCTTC.

With respect to this clonotype: The germline gene is not matched at one end of the junction; a read error may be the cause. The chain employs TRBV6-1 and TRBJ2-7; TRBD1 matches 8 bases. This CDR3 comprises 15 residues. Germline values: CDR1 MNHNS, CDR2 SASEGT. DNA for the CDR3: TGTGCCAGTAGGACGTCACAGGGGGGAGTTTACGAGCACTACTTC. Protein product: CASRTSQGGVYEHYF.

This chain links TRBV4-1 with TRBJ2-7; TRBD2 matches at 8 bases. Germline values: CDR1 MGHRA, CDR2 YSYEKL. Germline trimming cut 1 base from V and 3 bases from J; bases unmatched to any gene: 8. The CDR3 runs 16 residues. CDR3 region: CASSQVAGTSLYEQYF. DNA of the CDR3: TGCGCCAGCAGCCAAGTAGCGGGGACAAGCCTCTACGAGCAGTACTTC.

This clonotype was picked up one time. No DNA is shown, since the ends of the CDR3 on it are uncertain; the CDR3 is the one TCRdb lists. This chain links TRBV29-1 with TRBJ2-2. The CDR3 sequence runs 14 residues, both termini included. CDR1 and CDR2 (germline): SQVTM, ANQGSEA. This CDR3 is CSVGPGSNTGELFF.

The chain uses TRBV6-5 and TRBJ2-1; possibly TRBD1 or TRBD2 for D (5 bases each). Trimming pared 4 bases from V and 9 bases from J, leaving 16 bases between. CDR3 length: 14 amino acids. The V gene's germline CDR1 is MNHEY and CDR2 SVGAGI. CDR3 nucleotide sequence: TGTGCCAGCAGTTGTCACGGGATGAGGGGTGAGCAGTTCTTC. Its translation is CASSCHGMRGEQFF.

About this clonotype: At one end, the junction sequence differs from germline, possibly due to a read error. The chain carries TRBV30 and TRBJ1-2; the D is unclear. The germline V gene has CDR1 GTSNPN and CDR2 SVGIG (reference sequence). The CDR3 has 12 residues. The CDR3 sequence is CAWSHGNYGYIF. CDR3 DNA: TGTGCCTGGAGCCACGGTAATTATGGCTACATCTTC. The full variable domain, with the rest looked up from reference TRBV30 and TRBJ1-2, is SQTIHQWPATLVQPVGSPLSLECTVEGTSNPNLYWYRQAAGRGLQLLFYSVGIGQISSEVPQNLSASRPQDRQFILSSKKLLLSDSGFYLCAWSHGNYGYIFGSGTRLTVV.

Details on this clonotype: The junction departs from germline at one end; a sequencing error may be responsible. The V gene is TRBV5-6, the J gene TRBJ2-3; tentative D call: TRBD2 (7 bases). Germline lookup yields CDR1 SGHDT and CDR2 YYEEEE. The CDR3 has 16 residues. Here the CDR3 DNA reads TGTGCCAGCGGCCCCTCCGAGGGGGGGACCAGGGATACACAGTATTTT. Translating it yields CASGPSEGGTRDTQYF.

Concerning this clonotype: Without the conserved terminal phenylalanine or tryptophan, this CDR3 likely stems from a read error. The rearrangement joins TRBV6-5 to TRBJ2-5; D possibly corresponds to TRBD2 (6 bases). Trimming stripped 3 bases from V and 10 bases from J, with 21 bases between. The CDR3 is 15 residues long. From germline, CDR1 is MNHEY and CDR2 SVGAGI. CDR3 sequence reads: CASSYGLTPGEIQYY. CDR3 DNA: TGTGCCAGCAGTTATGGCCTCACCCCGGGAGAAATCCAGTACTAC.

Note on this clonotype: Just one base apart from a much larger clone, this may be a read error. The chain has TRBV10-3 and TRBJ2-7; the match to TRBD1 covers 8 bases. In germline, CDR1 is ENHRY, CDR2 SYGVKD. This CDR3 has 13 residues. CDR3 nucleotide sequence: TGTGCCGTCAGAGATGGACAGGGCGACGAGCATTACTTC. This encodes CAVRDGQGDEHYF.

Comments on this clonotype: At one boundary the junction diverges from the germline segment, which might be a read error. The chain has TRBV6-2 or TRBV6-3 and TRBJ1-2; perhaps TRBD1 as D (5 bases). The CDR3 loop spans 14 amino acids. Germline-derived CDR1 and CDR2 are MNHEY and SVGEGT. The CDR3 sequence: CDSSYQGYSYVYTF. DNA of the CDR3: TGTGACAGCAGTTACCAGGGATATAGCTATGTCTACACCTTC.

With respect to this clonotype: A junction end diverges from the germline sequence, so it may reflect a read error. The chain couples TRBV6-2 or TRBV6-3 to TRBJ2-7, with 9 bases aligning to TRBD2. This CDR3 has 14 amino acids. Per germline, CDR1 MNHEY and CDR2 SVGEGT. CDR3 nucleotides: TGTGTCAGCAGTTATGGTAGCGGGAGTGACGAGGAGTACTTC. This translates into CVSSYGSGSDEEYF.

With regard to this clonotype: Its ends do not fully match the called genes, so a read error is possible. The CDR3: CSARIARGVEGNTIYF. The CDR3 DNA reads TGTAGTGCTAGAATCGCGCGGGGGGTGGAGGGAAACACCATATATTTT. The chain recombines TRBV20-1 with TRBJ1-3, with D tentatively TRBD1 (5 bases). The length of the CDR3 is 16 residues. Germline CDR1 and CDR2: DFQATT and SNEGSKA (reference sequence).